This T cell receptor (beta chain) emerged from a study of blood T cells in healthy people across ages. General study results and limits: The recorded TCR beta diversity per million T cells decreased in a roughly linear manner with age.

A second PCR, run for about 7 to 11 cycles, used a sample-barcoded 5' primer plus a J-beta primer mix. A tag from a template-switch adaptor with 12 random nucleotides marked each cDNA molecule. In TCRdb, the 5' RACE reads were re-called with MiXCR into one record per CDR3 protein. The profile shows roughly 730,000 distinct CDR3 sequences, approximately 60% of them singletons. The ends lost 0 bases at V and 5 bases at J; junction bases unmatched: 5. The CDR3 totals 17 residues. The germline CDR1 and CDR2 sequences are SEHNR and FQNEAQ (reference sequence). This clonotype was observed a few times. No antigen is known for it.

The sample comprised blood. The sequence derives from a man between 35 and 55 years old in good health. This chain links TRBV7-9 with TRBJ2-3; TRBD2 matches 13 bases. CDR3 nucleotides: TGTGCCAGCAGCTTAGCCACTAGCGGGGGGGCCGGAGATACGCAGTATTTT. The encoded protein is CASSLATSGGAGDTQYF.